This TCR beta chain derives from a study of cytomegalovirus exposure and HLA in healthy donors. V lost 3 bases, J lost 1 base, and 6 bases lay in between. The germline V gene has CDR1 MDHEN and CDR2 SYDVKM. The CDR3 has 13 amino acids. Measured with immunoSEQ multiplex PCR; TCRdb has only the in-frame clones, and not every one. Among under 50,000 clones listed, 90% to 95% were seen once. Input material: PBMCs. J is TRBJ1-2 and V is TRBV28; D remains ambiguous. The source is a young woman in good health and CMV-seropositive. CDR3 sequence reads: CASSFGSNYGYTF. The CDR3 nucleotides read TGTGCCAGCAGTTTTGGCAGTAACTATGGCTACACCTTC.